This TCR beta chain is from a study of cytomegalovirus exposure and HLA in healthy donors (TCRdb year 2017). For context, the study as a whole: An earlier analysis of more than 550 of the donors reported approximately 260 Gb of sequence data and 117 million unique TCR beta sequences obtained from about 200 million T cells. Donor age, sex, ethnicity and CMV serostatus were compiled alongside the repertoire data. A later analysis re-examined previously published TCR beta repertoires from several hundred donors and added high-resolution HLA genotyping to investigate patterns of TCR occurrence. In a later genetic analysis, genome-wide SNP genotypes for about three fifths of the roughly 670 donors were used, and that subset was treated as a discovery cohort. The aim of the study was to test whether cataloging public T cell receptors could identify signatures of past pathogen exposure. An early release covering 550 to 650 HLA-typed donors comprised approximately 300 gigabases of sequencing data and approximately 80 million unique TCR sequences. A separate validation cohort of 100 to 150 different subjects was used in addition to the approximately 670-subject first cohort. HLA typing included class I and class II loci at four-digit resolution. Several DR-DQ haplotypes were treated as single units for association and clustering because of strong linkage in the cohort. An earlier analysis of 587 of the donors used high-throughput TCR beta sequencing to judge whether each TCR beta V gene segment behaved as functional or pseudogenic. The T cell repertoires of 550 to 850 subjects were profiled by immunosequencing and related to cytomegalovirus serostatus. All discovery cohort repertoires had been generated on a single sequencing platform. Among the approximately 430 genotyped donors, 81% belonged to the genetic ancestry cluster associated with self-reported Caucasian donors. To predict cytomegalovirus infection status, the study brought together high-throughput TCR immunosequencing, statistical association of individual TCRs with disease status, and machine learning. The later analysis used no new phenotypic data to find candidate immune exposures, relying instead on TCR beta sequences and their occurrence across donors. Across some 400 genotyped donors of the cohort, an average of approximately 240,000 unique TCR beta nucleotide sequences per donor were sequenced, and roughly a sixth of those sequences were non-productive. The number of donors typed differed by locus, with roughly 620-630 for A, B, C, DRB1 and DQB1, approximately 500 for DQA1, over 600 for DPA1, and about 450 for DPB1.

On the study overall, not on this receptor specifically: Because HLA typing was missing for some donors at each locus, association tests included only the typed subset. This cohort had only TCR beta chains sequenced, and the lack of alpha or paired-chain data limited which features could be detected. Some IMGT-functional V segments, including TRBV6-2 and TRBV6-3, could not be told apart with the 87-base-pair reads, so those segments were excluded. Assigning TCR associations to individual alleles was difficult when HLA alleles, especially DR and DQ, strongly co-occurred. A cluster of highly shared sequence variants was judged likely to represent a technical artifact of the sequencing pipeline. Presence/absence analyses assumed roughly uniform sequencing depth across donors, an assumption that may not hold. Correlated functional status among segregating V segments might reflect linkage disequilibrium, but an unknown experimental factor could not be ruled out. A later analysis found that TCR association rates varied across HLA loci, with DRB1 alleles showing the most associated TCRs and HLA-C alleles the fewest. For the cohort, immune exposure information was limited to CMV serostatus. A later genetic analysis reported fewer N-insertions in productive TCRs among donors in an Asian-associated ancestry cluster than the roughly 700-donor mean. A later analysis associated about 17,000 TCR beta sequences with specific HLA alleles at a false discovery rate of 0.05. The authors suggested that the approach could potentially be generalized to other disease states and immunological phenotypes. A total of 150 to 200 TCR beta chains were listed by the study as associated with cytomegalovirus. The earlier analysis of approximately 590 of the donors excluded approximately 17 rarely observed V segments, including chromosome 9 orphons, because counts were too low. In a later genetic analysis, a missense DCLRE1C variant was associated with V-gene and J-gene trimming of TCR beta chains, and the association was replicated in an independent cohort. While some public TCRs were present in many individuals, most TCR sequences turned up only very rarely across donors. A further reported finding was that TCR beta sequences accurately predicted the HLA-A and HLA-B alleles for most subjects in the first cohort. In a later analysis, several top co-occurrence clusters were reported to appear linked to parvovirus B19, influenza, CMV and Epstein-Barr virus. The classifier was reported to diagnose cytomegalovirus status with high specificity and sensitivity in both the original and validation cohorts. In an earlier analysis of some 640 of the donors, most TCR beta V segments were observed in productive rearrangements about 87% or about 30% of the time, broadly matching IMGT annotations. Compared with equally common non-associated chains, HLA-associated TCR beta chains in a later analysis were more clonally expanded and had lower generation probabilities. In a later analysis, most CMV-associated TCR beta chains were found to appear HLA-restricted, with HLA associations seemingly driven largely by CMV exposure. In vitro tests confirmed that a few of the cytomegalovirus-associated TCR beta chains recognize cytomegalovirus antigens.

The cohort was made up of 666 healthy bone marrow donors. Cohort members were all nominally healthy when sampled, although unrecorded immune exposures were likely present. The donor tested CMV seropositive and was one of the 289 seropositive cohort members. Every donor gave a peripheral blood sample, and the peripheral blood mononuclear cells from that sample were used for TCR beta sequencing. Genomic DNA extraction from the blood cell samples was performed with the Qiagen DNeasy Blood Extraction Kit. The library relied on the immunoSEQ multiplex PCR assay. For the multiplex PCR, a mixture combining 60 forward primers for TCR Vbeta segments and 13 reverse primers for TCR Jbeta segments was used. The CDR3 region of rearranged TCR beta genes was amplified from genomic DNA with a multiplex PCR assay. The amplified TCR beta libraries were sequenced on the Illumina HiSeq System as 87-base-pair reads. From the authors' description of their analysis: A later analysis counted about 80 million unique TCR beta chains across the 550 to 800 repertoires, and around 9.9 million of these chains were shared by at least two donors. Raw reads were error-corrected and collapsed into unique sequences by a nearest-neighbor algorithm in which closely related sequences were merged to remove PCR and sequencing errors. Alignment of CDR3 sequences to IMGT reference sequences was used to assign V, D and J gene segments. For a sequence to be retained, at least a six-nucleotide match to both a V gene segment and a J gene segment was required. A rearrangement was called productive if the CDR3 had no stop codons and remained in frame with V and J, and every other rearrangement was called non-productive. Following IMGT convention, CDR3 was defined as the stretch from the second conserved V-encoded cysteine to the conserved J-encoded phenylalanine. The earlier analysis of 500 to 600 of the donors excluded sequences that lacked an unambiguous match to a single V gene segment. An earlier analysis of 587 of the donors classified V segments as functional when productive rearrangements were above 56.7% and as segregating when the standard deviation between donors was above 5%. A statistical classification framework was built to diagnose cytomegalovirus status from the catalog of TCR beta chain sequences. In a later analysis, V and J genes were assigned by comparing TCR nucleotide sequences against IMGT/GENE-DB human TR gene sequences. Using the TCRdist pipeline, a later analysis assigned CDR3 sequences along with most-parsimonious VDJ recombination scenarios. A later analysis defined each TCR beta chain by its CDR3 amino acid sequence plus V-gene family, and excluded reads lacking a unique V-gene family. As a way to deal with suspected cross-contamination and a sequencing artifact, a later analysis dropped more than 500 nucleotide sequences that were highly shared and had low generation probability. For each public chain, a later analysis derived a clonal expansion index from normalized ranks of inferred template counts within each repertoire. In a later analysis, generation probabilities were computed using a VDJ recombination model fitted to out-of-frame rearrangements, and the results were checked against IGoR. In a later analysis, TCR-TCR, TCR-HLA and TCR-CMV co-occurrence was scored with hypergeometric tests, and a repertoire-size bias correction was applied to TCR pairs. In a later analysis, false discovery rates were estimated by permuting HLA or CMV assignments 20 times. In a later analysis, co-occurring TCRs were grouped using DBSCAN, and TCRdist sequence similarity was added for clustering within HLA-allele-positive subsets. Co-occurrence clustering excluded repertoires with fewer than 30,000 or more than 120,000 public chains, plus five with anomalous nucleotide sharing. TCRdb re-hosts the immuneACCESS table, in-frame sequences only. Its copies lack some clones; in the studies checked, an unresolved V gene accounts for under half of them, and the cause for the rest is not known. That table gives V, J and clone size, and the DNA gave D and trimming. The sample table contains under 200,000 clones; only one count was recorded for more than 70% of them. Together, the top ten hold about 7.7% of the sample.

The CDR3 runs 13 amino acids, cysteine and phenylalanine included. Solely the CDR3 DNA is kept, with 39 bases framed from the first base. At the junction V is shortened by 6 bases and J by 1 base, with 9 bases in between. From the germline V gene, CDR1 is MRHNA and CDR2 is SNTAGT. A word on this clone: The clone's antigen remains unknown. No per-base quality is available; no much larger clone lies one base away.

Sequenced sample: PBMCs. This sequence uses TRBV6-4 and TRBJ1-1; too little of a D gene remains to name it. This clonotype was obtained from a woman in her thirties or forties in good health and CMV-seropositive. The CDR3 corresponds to CASRGRENTEAFF. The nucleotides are TGTGCCAGCAGAGGACGGGAGAACACTGAAGCTTTCTTT.